This TCR beta chain is from a study of technical replicates of blood from a handful of donors. Clones were sequenced by immunoSEQ multiplex PCR, and TCRdb holds only the in-frame ones, with some missing. Among tens of thousands of clones, around 96% were seen once, and the ten largest hold under 0.45%. The CDR3 has 14 residues. CDR1 is MNHNS, CDR2 SASEGT, per germline. J was trimmed by 4 bases and V by 1 base; bases with no gene match: 2. This sequence originates from a human donor in good health. V and J are TRBV6-1 and TRBJ2-7; TRBD1 aligns across 9 bases. Sequencing was performed on T cells isolated from PBMCs. CDR3 sequence reads: CASSEGTGVYEQYF. In DNA, the CDR3 is TGTGCCAGCAGTGAAGGGACAGGGGTTTACGAGCAGTACTTC.